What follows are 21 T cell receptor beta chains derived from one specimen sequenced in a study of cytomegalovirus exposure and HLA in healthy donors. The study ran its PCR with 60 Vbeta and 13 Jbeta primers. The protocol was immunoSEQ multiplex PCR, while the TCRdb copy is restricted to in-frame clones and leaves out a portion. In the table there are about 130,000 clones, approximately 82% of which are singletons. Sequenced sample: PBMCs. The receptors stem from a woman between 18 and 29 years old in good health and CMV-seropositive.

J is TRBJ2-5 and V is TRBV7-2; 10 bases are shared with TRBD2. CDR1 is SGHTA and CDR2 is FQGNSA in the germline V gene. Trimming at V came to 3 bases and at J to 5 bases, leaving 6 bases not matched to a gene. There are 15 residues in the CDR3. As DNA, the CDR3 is TGTGCCAGCAGCTTTTCAAGCGGGGGGGGTGAGACCCAGTACTTC. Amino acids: CASSFSSGGGETQYF.

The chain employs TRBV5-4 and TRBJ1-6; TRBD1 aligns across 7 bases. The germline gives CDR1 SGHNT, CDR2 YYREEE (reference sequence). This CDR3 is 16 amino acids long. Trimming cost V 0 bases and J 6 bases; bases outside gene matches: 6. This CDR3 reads CASSLAYGTVNSPLHF. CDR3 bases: TGTGCCAGCAGCTTGGCCTACGGGACAGTTAATTCACCCCTCCACTTT.

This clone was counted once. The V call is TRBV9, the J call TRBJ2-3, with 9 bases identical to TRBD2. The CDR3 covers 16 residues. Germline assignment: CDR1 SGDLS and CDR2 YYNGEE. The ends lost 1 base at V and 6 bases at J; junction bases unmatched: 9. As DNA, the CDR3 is TGTGCCAGCAGCGTATCCGGCGGGGGGGCCGGGGATACGCAGTATTTT. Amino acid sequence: CASSVSGGGAGDTQYF.

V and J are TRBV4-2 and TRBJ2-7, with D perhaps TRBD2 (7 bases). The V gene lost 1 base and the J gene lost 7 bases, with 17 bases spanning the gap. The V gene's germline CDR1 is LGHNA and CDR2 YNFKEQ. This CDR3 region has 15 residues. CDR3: CASSQVEGGPYEQYF. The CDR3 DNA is TGTGCCAGCAGCCAAGTGGAGGGGGGGCCGTATGAGCAGTACTTC.

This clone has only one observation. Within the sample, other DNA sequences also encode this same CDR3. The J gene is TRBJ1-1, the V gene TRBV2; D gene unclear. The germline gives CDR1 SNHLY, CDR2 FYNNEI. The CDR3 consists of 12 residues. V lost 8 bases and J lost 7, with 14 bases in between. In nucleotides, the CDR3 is TGTGCCAGCCTGGGAGCTGGGGATGAAGCTTTCTTT. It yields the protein CASLGAGDEAFF.

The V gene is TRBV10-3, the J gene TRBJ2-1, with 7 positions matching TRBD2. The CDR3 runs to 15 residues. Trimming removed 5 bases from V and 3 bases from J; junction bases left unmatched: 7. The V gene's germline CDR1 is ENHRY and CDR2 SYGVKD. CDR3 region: CAISKGGGLYNEQFF. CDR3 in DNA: TGTGCCATCAGTAAAGGCGGGGGACTCTACAATGAGCAGTTCTTC.

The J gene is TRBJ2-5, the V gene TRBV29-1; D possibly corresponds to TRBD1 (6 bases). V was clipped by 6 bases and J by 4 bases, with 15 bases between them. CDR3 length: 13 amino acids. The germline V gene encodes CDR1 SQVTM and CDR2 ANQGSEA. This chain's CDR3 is CSVGGQSRETQYF. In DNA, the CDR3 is TGCAGCGTAGGGGGACAAAGTCGAGAGACCCAGTACTTC.

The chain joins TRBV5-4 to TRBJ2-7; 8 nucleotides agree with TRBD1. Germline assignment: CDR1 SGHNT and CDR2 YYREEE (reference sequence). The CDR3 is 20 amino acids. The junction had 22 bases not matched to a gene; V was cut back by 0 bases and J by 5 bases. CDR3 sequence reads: CASSLGPDRVPSPRGHEQYF. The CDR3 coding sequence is TGTGCCAGCAGCTTGGGGCCGGACAGGGTCCCTTCTCCCAGGGGCCACGAGCAGTACTTC.

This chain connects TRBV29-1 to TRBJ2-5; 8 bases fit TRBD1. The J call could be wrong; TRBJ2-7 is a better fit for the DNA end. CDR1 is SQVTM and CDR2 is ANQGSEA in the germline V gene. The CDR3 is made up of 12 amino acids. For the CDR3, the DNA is TGCAGCGTTGGGGGACAGGCCTACGAGCAGTACTTC. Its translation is CSVGGQAYEQYF.

CDR3 nucleotides: TGTGCCAGCAGCCCTAGGTGGGACAGGGAATACACCATATATTTT. As protein: CASSPRWDREYTIYF. The V gene is TRBV11-2, the J gene TRBJ1-3; 9 bases are a match to TRBD1. The CDR3 is made up of 15 amino acids. Germline assignment: CDR1 SGHAT and CDR2 FQNNGV. J gave up 8 bases and V 5 bases, and 10 bases lay outside the gene matches.

The CDR3 region has the DNA TGTGCCAGTAGTATACTCGGAGGAGTTGCAACTAATGAAAAACTGTTTTTT. Translated, it gives CASSILGGVATNEKLFF. V gene TRBV19 combines with J gene TRBJ1-4, with unresolved D. Germline CDR1 is LNHDA and CDR2 is SQIVND (reference sequence). This CDR3 is 17 amino acids long. Trimming removed 2 bases from V and 0 bases from J, with 13 bases in between.

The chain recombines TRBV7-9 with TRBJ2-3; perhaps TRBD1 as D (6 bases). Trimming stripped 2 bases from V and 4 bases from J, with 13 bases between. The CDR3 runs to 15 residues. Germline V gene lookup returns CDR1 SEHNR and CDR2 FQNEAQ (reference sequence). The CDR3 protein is CASSLLTGTPDTQYF. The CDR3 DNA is TGTGCCAGCAGCTTATTGACGGGGACACCAGATACGCAGTATTTT.

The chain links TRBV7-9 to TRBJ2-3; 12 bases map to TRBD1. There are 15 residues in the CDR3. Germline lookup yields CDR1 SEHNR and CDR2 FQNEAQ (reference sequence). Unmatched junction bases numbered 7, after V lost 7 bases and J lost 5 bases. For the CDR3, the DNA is TGTGCCAGCATCATCCGGGACAGGGGGCTAGATACGCAGTATTTT. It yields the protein CASIIRDRGLDTQYF.

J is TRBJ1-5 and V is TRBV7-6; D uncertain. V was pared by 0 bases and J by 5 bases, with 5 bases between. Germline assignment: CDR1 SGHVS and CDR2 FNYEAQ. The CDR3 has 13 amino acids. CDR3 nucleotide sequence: TGTGCCAGCAGCTTAGCTCCATATCAGCCCCAGCATTTT. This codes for CASSLAPYQPQHF.

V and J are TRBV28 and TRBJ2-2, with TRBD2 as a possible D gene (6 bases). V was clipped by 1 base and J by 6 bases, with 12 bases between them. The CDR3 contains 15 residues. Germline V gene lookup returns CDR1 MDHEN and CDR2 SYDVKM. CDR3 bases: TGTGCCAGCAGTTTATTCACGGGCGGGGCCGGGGAGCTGTTTTTT. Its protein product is CASSLFTGGAGELFF.

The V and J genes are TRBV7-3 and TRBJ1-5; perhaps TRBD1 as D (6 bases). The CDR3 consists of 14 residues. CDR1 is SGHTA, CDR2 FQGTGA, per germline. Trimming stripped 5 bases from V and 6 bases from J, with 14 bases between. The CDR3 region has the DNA TGTGCCAGCAGCCCGGGGGGCCCCAGTCAGCCCCAGCATTTT. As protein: CASSPGGPSQPQHF. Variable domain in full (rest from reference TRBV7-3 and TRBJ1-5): GAGVSQTPSNKVTEKGKYVELRCDPISGHTALYWYRQSLGQGPEFLIYFQGTGAADDSGLPNDRFFAVRPEGSVSTLKIQRTERGDSAVYLCASSPGGPSQPQHFGDGTRLSIL.

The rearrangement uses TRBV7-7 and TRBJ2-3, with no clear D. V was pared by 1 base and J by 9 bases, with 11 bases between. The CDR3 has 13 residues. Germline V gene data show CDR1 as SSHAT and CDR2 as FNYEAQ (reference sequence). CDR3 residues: CASSLDVTRTQYF. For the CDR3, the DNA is TGTGCCAGCAGCTTAGATGTCACGAGGACGCAGTATTTT.

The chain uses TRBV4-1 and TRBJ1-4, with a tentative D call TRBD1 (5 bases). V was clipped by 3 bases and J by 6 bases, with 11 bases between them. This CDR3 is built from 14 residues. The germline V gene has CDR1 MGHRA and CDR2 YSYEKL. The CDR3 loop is CASSQGRLDEKLFF. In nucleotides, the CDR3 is TGCGCCAGCAGCCAGGGGCGCCTTGATGAAAAACTGTTTTTT.

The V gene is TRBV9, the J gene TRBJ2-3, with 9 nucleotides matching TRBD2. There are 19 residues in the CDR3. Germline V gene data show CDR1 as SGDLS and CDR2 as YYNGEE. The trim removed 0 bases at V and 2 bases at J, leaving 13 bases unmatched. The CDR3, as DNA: TGTGCCAGCAGCGTAGCAATCTCCGGCGGGGGGGAGCCCACAGATACGCAGTATTTT. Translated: CASSVAISGGGEPTDTQYF.

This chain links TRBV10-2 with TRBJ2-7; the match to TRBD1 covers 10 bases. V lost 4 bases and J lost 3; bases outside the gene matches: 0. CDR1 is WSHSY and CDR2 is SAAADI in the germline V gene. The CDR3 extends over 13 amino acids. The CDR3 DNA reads TGCGCCAGCAGTGGGGACAGGGGCTACGAGCAGTACTTC. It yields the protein CASSGDRGYEQYF.

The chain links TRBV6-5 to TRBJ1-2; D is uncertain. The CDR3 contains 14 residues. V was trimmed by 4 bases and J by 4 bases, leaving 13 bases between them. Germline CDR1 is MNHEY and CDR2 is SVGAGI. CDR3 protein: CASSFREAGYGYTF. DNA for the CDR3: TGTGCCAGCAGTTTCCGGGAAGCGGGCTATGGCTACACCTTC.